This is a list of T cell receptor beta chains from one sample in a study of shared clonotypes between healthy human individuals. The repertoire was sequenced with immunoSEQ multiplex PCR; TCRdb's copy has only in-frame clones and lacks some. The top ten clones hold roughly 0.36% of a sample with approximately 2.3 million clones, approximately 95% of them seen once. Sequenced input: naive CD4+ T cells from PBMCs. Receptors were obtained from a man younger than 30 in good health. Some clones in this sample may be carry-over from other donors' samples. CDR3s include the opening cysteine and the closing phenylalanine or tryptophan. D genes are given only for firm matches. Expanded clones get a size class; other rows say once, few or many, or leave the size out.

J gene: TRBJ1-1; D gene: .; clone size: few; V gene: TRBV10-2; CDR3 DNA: TGCGCCAGTCAGGGGTCCTATGGTGGCACTGAAGCTTTCTTT; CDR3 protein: CASQGSYGGTEAFF
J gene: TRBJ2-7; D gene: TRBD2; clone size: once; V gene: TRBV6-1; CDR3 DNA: TGTGCCAGCAGTGCCCCGGGACTAGCGGTAGGCGAGCAGTACTTC; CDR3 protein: CASSAPGLAVGEQYF
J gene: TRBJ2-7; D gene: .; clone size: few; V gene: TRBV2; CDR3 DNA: TGTGCCAGCAGGGGGGGACAGAACTACGAGCAGTACTTC; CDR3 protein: CASRGGQNYEQYF
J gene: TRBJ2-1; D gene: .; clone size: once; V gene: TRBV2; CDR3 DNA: TGTGCCAGCGTCTACCACAATGAGCAGTTCTTC; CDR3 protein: CASVYHNEQFF
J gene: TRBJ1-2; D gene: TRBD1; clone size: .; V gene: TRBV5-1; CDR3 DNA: TGCGCCAGCAGCTCGGCGCCGGGACAGGGAGAGCGTGGCTACACCTTC; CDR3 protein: CASSSAPGQGERGYTF
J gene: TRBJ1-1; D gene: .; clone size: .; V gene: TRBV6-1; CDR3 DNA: TGTGCCAGCAGTGAAAGGTATGACTACACTGAAGCTTTCTTT; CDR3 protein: CASSERYDYTEAFF
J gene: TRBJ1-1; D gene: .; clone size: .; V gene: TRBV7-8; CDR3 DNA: TGTGCCAGCAGCTTATTACTAGGGGCGAGCACTGAAGCTTTCTTT; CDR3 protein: CASSLLLGASTEAFF
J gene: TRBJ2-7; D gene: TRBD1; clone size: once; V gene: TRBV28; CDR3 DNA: TGTGCCAGCAGTCAAGGGTCCGGACAGGGGGCCTACGAGCAGTACTTC; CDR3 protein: CASSQGSGQGAYEQYF
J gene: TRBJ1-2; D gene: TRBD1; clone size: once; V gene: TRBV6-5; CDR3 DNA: TGTGCCAGCAGTTACTCTGGGACAGGGGATATCGGCTACACCTTC; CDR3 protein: CASSYSGTGDIGYTF
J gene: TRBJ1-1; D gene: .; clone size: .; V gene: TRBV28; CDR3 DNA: TGTGCCAGCAGACCAAGGGGGACTGAAGCTTTCTTT; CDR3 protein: CASRPRGTEAFF
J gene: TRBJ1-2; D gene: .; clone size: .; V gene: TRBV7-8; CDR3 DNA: TGTGCCAGCAGCTTATTATCGAGTAACTATGGCTACACCTTC; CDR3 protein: CASSLLSSNYGYTF
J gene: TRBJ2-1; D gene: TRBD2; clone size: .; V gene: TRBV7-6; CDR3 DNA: TGTGCCAGCAGCTCCCGAAACTCCGATTTAGCGGGAAAGGGGAATGAGCAGTTCTTC; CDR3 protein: CASSSRNSDLAGKGNEQFF
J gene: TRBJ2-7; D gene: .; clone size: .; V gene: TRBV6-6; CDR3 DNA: TGTGCCAGCAGTTACCAGGGGAGGTACTCCTACGAGCAGTACTTC; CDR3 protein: CASSYQGRYSYEQYF
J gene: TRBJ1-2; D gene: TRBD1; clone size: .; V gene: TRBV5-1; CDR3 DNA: TGCGCCAGCAGCCTGCCCCGGACAGGGGTAGAGAGCTACACCTTC; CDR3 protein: CASSLPRTGVESYTF
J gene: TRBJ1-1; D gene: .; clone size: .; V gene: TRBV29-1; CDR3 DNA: TGCAGCGTTGGATCGGGGGAAGCTTTCTTT; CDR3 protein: CSVGSGEAFF
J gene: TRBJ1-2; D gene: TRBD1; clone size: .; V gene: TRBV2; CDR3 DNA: TGTGCCAGCAGGGCACAGGGGGCGGCGGTTTATGGCTACACCTTC; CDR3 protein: CASRAQGAAVYGYTF
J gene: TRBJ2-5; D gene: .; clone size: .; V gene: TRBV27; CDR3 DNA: TGTGCCAGCAGTCCCCGCCTTCTAGGGGGGGAGACCCAGTACTTC; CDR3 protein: CASSPRLLGGETQYF
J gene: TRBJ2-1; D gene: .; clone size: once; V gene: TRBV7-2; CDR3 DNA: TGTGCCAGCAGCTTAGGTTTCCCGGGGAATGAGCAGTTCTTC; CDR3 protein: CASSLGFPGNEQFF
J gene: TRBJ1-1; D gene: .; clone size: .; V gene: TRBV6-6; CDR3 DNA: TGTGCCAGCAGTAACATTCGGGGCACTGAAGCTTTCTTT; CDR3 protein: CASSNIRGTEAFF
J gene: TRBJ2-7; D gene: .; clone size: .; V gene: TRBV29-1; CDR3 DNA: TGCAGCGCGGCACAGGGCTACGAGCAGTACTTC; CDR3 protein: CSAAQGYEQYF
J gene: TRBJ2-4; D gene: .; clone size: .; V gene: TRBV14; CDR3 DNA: TGTGCCAGCAGCCAAGATCGGGGGACCATTCAGTACTTC; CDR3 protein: CASSQDRGTIQYF
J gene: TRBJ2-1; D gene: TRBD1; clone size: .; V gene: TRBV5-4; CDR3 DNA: TGTGCCAGCAGCTTGACAACAGGGGGCTCCTACAATGAGCAGTTCTTC; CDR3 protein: CASSLTTGGSYNEQFF
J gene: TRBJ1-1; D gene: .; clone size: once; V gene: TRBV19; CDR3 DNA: TGTGCCAGTAGTATGTACACTGAAGCTTTCTTT; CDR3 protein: CASSMYTEAFF
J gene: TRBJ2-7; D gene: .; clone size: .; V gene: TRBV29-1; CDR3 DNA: TGCAGCGTTGAAGATCGGTCACGATCTACCTACGAGCAGTACTTC; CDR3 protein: CSVEDRSRSTYEQYF
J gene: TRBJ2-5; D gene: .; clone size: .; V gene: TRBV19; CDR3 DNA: TGTGCCAGTAACGAGAGGCCACAAGAGACCCAGTACTTC; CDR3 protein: CASNERPQETQYF
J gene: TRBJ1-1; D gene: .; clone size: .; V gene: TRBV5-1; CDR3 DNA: TGCGCCAGCAGCTTGGTTACAGGGATGAACACTGAAGCTTTCTTT; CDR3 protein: CASSLVTGMNTEAFF
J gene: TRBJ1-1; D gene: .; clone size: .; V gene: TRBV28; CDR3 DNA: TGTGCCAGTAGATCAATCACCACTGAAGCTTTCTTT; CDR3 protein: CASRSITTEAFF
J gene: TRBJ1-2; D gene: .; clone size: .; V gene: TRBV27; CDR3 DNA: TGTGCCAGCAGTCCCCACGCCCCCGCGGGCCTGAAAACTAACTATGGCTACACCTTC; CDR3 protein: CASSPHAPAGLKTNYGYTF
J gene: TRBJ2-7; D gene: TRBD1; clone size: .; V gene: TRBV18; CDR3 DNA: TGTGCCAGCTCTCCCCTAGTCGGGACAGAATCCTACGAGCAGTACTTC; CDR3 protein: CASSPLVGTESYEQYF
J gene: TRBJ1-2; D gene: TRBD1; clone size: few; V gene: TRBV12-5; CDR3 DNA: TGTGCTAGTGGTTTGGGACAGGGAGGGGGCTACACCTTC; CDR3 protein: CASGLGQGGGYTF
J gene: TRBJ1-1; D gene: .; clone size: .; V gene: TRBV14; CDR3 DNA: TGTGCCAGCAGCCCCCGGGGCAGGGGTGAAGCTTTCTTT; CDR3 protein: CASSPRGRGEAFF
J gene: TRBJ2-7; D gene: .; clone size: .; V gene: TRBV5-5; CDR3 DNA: TGTGCCAGCAGCTTAACGACAGCCTACGAGCAGTACTTC; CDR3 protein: CASSLTTAYEQYF
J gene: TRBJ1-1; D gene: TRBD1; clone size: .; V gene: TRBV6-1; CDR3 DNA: TGTGCCAGCTGTTCGGACAGGGCTGAAGCTTTCTTT; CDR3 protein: CASCSDRAEAFF
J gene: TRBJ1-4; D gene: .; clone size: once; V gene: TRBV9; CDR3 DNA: TGTGCCAGCAGCAGAGGGATAGGAGATGAAAAACTGTTTTTT; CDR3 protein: CASSRGIGDEKLFF
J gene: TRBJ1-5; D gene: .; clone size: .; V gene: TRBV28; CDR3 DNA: TGTGCCAGCCGAACCGACGTTCCGCCCCAGCATTTT; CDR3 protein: CASRTDVPPQHF
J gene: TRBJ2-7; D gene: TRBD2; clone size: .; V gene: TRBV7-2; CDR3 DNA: TGTGCCAGCAGCATCGGGAGGTTGTCCTACGAGCAGTACTTC; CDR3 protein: CASSIGRLSYEQYF
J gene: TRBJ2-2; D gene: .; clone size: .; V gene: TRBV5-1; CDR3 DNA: TGCGCCAGCAGCGACTTGAGTGGCGGCGGGGAGCTGTTTTTT; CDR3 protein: CASSDLSGGGELFF
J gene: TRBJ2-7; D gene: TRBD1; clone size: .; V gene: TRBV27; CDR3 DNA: TGTGCCAGCAGTTACCAGGGACAGGGCCCCAACGAGCAGTACTTC; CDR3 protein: CASSYQGQGPNEQYF
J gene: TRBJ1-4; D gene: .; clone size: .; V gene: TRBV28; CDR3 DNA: TGTGCCAGCAGTTTACCGGGGATCGGGTATGAAAAACTGTTTTTT; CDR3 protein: CASSLPGIGYEKLFF
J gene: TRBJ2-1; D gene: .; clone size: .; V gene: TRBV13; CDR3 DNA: TGTGCCAGCAGCTCCGGGGTCAGGCACAATGAGCAGTTCTTC; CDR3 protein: CASSSGVRHNEQFF
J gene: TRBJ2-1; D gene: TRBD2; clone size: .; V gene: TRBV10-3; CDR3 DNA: TGTGCCATCAGTTCGGGACTAGCGGCCTCCTACAATGAGCAGTTCTTC; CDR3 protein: CAISSGLAASYNEQFF
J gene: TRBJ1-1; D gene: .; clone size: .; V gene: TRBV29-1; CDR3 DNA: TGCAGCGTTACACCGGGACGGCGGACGAGGGATAACACTGAAGCTTTCTTT; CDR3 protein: CSVTPGRRTRDNTEAFF
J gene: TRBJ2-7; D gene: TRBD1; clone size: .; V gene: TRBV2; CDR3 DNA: TGTGCCAGCAGTGATCGGCAGGGGGTGACCTACGAGCAGTACTTC; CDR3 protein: CASSDRQGVTYEQYF
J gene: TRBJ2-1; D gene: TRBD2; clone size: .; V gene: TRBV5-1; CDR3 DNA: TGCGCCAGCAGCTTGGTTGTGACTAGCGGGAGCTATGAGCAGTTCTTC; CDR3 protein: CASSLVVTSGSYEQFF
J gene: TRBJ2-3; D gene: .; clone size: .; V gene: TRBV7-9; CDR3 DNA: TGTGCCAGCAGCTTAGGGGGACATGATGATACGCAGTATTTT; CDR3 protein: CASSLGGHDDTQYF
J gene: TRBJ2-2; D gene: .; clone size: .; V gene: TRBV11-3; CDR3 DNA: TGTGCCAGCAGCTTTAAACAGTACACCGGGGAGCTGTTTTTT; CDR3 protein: CASSFKQYTGELFF
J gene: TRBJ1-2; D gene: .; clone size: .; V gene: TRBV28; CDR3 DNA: TGTGCCAGCCGGCAGGGACTAGGTGGCTACACCTTC; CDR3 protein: CASRQGLGGYTF
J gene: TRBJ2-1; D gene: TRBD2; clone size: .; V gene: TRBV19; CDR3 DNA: TGTGCCAGTTCGACTAGCGGAGTCTCCTACAATGAGCAGTTCTTC; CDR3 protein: CASSTSGVSYNEQFF
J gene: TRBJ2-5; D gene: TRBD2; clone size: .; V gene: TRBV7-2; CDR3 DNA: TGTGCCAGCAGCCCGGGGGGGGCTCGCGGGACCCAGTACTTC; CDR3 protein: CASSPGGARGTQYF